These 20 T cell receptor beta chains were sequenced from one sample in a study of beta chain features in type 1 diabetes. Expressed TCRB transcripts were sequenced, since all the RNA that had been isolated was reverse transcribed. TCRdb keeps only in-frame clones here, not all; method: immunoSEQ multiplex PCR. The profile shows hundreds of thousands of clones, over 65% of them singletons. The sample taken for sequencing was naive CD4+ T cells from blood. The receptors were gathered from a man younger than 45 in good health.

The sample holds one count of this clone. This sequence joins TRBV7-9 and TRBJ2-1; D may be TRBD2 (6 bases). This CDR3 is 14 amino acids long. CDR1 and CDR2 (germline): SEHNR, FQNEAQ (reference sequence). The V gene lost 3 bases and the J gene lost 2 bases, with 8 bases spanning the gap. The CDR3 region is CASSFGGTYNEQFF. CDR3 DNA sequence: TGTGCCAGCAGCTTCGGGGGAACCTACAATGAGCAGTTCTTC.

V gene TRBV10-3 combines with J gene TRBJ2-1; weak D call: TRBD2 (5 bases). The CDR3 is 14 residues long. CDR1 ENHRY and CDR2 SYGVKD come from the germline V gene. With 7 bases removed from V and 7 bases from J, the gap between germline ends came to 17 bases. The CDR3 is CAIKGHRRANEQFF. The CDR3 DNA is TGTGCCATCAAGGGTCACCGGCGGGCGAATGAGCAGTTCTTC.

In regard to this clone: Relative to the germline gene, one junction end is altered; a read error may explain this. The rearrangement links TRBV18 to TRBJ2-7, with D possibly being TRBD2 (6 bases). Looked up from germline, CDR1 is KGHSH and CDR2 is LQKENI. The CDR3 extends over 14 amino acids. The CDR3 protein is CASSPITQPQAGNF. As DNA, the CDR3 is TGTGCCAGCTCACCAATCACCCAACCCCAGGCGGGGAACTTC. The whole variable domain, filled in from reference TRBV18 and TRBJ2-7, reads NAGVMQNPRHLVRRRGQEARLRCSPMKGHSHVYWYRQLPEEGLKFMVYLQKENIIDESGMPKERFSAEFPKEGPSILRIQQVVRGDSAAYFCASSPITQPQAGNFGPGTRLTVT.

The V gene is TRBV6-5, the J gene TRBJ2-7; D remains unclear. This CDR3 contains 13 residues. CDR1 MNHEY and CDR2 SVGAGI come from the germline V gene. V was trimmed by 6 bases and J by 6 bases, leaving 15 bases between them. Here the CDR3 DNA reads TGTGCCAGCAGCCCGAGGCCCTCGGGCGAGCAGTACTTC. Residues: CASSPRPSGEQYF.

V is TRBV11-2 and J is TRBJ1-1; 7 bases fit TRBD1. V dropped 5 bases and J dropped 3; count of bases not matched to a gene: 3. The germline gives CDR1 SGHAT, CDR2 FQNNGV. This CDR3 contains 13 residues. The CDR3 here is CASSPTGDTEAFF. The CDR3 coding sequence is TGTGCCAGCAGCCCAACAGGGGACACTGAAGCTTTCTTT.

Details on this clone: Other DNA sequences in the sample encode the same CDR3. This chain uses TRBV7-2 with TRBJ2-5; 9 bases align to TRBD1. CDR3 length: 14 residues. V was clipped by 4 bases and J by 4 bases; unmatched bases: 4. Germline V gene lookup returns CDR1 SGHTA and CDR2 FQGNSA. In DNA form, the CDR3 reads TGTGCCAGCAGCTCTAGGACAGGGGCAGAGACCCAGTACTTC. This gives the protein CASSSRTGAETQYF.

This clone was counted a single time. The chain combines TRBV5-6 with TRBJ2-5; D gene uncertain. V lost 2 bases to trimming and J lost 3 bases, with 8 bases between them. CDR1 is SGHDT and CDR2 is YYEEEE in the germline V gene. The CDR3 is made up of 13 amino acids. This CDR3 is CASSFTRKETQYF. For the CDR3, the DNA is TGTGCCAGCAGCTTTACCAGGAAAGAGACCCAGTACTTC.

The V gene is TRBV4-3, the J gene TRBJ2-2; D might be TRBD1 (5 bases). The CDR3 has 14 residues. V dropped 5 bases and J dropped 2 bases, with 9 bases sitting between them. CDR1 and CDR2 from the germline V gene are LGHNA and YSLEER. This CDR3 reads CASSETVNTGELFF. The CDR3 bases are TGCGCCAGCAGCGAGACAGTAAACACCGGGGAGCTGTTTTTT.

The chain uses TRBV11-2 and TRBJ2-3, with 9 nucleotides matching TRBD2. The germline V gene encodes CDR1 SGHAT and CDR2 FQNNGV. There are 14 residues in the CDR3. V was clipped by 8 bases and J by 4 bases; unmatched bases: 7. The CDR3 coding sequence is TGTGCCAGCGGTGGCGGGAGGGCCCCAGATACGCAGTATTTT. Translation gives CASGGGRAPDTQYF.

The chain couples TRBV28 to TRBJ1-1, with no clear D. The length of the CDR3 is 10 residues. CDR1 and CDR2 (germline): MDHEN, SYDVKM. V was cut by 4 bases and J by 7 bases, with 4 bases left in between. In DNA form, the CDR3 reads TGTGCCAGCAGTTCAGTTGAAGCTTTCTTT. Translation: CASSSVEAFF.

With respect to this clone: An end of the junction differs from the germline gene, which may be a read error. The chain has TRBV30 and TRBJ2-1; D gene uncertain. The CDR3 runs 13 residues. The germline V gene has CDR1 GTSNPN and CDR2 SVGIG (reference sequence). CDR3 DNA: TGTGCCTGGAGTGTACCCTCCCACAATGAGCAGTTCTTC. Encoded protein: CAWSVPSHNEQFF. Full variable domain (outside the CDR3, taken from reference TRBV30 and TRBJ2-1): SQTIHQWPATLVQPVGSPLSLECTVEGTSNPNLYWYRQAAGRGLQLLFYSVGIGQISSEVPQNLSASRPQDRQFILSSKKLLLSDSGFYLCAWSVPSHNEQFFGPGTRLTVL.

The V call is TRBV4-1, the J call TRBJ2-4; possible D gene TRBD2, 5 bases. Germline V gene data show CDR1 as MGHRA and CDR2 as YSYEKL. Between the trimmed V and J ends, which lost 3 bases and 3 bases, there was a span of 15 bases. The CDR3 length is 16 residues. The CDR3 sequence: CASSQELVGGKNIQYF. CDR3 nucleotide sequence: TGCGCCAGCAGCCAGGAACTGGTAGGAGGCAAAAACATTCAGTACTTC.

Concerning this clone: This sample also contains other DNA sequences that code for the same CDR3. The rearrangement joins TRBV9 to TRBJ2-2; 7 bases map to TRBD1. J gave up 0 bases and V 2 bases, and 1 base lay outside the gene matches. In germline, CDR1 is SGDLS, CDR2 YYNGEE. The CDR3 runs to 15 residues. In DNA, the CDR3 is TGTGCCAGCAGCGTCGGGACAGCGAACACCGGGGAGCTGTTTTTT. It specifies CASSVGTANTGELFF.

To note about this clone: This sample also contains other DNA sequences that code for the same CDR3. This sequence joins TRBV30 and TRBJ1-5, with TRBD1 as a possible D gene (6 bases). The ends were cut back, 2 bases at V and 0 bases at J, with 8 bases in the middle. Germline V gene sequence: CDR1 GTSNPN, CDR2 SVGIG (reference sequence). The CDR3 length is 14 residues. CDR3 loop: CAWSTGNSNQPQHF. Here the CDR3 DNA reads TGTGCCTGGAGTACAGGGAATAGCAATCAGCCCCAGCATTTT.

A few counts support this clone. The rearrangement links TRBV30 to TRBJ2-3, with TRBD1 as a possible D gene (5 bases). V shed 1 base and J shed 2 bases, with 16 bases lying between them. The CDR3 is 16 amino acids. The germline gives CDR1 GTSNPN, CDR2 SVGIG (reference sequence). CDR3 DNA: TGTGCCTGGAGTGCAGGCGTGGGGCGGACCACAGATACGCAGTATTTT. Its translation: CAWSAGVGRTTDTQYF.

CDR3 amino acids: CSVERLAGTKETQYF. The CDR3 coding sequence is TGCAGCGTTGAGCGTCTAGCGGGGACCAAAGAGACCCAGTACTTC. This rearrangement joins TRBV29-1 to TRBJ2-5; 9 nucleotides line up with TRBD2. The germline CDR1 and CDR2 sequences are SQVTM and ANQGSEA. The ends lost 3 bases at V and 3 bases at J; junction bases unmatched: 8. The CDR3 totals 15 residues.

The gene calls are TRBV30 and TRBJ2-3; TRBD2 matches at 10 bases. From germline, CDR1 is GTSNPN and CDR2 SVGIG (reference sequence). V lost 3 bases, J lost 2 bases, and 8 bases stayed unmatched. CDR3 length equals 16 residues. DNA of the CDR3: TGTGCCTGGAGGGAACAACTAGCGGGAAACACAGATACGCAGTATTTT. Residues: CAWREQLAGNTDTQYF.

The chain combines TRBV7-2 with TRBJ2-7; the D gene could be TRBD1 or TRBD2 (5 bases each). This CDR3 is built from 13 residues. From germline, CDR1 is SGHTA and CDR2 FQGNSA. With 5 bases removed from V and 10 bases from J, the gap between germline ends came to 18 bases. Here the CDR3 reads CASSGRPGTEQYF. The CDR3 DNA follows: TGTGCCAGCAGCGGCCGCCCCGGGACGGAACAGTACTTC. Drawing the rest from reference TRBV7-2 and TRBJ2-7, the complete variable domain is GAGVSQSPSNKVTEKGKDVELRCDPISGHTALYWYRQSLGQGLEFLIYFQGNSAPDKSGLPSDRFSAERTGGSVSTLTIQRTQQEDSAVYLCASSGRPGTEQYFGPGTRLTVT.

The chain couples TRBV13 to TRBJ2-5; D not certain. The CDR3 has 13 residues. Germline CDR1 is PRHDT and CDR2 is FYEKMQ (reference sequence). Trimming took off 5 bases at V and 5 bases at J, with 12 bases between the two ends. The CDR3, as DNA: TGTGCCAGCAGCATTCGAGAGAAGGAGACCCAGTACTTC. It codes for CASSIREKETQYF.

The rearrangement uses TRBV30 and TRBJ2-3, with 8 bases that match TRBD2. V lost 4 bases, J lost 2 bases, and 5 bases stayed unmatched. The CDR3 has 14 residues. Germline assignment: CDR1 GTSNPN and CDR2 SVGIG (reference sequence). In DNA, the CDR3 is TGTGCCTGGACTAGGACTAGCAACACAGATACGCAGTATTTT. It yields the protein CAWTRTSNTDTQYF.